This T cell receptor beta chain was sequenced during a study of a mutant IDH1 vaccine in newly diagnosed glioma (dated by TCRdb to the early 2020s). Broadly, across the study: Of the roughly 34 treated patients, approximately 60% were male and about 40% were female, and a mean age of roughly 40 years was recorded. Before enrollment, patients had received standard therapy of radiotherapy alone, temozolomide alone, or radiochemotherapy with temozolomide; most received the combination. Six visits were used for peripheral blood collection: V03 (baseline), V05, V07, V10, V12 and V13. Longitudinal TCRB deep sequencing was performed for 20 to 30 treated patients wherever samples were available for exploratory analyses.

Turning to this clone: The target of this receptor is not known. No base-level quality is on record; no much larger clone is a single base apart.

The time point label, read with the paper, signifies: baseline, week 1 (first vaccination visit). The treatment or condition tag for this specimen amounts to: pre-vaccination baseline after standard-of-care therapy. All donors had newly diagnosed IDH1-mutant astrocytomas of WHO grade 3 or 4 that showed loss of nuclear ATRX. The samples were drawn from NOA16, a multicentre, single-arm, open-label phase I trial in Germany that tested a mutant IDH1 peptide vaccine in humans for the first time. For immunogenicity testing, the blood drawn at visit V03 was used as the baseline sample. Genomic DNA for TCRB sequencing was extracted from EDTA blood using the DNeasy Blood and Tissue Kit. Study-wide findings and limitations: The authors stated that sample limitations prevented analyses of patient blood samples from being reproduced. Changes in the top peripheral T cell clonotypes picked up by TCRB sequencing did not appear to be linked to pseudoprogression. Selection of PBMC samples for TCRB deep sequencing was based on availability. Immune responses induced by the vaccine were seen in about 93% of patients across multiple MHC alleles.

The library came from the immunoSEQ multiplex PCR assay. Following the manufacturer's protocol, the hsTCRB Kit was used to amplify rearranged TCR beta chain sequences. An Illumina MiSeq was used to sequence the TCRB libraries. The original methods were these. Demultiplexing, trimming and gene mapping were performed with the kit vendor's proprietary platform. What TCRdb holds here is the immuneACCESS table cut down to in-frame rearrangements. Part of the clones is not present; checked against another copy, under half of the missing clones reflect an unresolved V gene, and the others are unexplained. The V and J calls and clone size come from that table; D and trimming were worked out from the DNA. A total of about 46,000 clones appear in this sample, about 80% of them only once. Roughly 1.9% of the sample comes from the top ten. This receptor was obtained from a woman in her 40s with glioma. The source material was PBMCs, sampled from a glioma patient treated with radiotherapy, temozolomide or both.

DNA sequence: TGTGCCAGCAGCACCTCCGGGACAGGGGTAAATTCACCCCTCCACTTT. Its protein product is CASSTSGTGVNSPLHF. The chain is assembled from TRBV7-2 and TRBJ1-6; TRBD1 agrees with 10 junctional bases. The cysteine opens and the phenylalanine closes a CDR3 of 16 amino acids. The sequence is cut down to CDR3 DNA, 48 bases in frame from base 1. Unmatched junction bases come to 8, with V trimmed by 5 bases and J by 7 bases. CDR1 and CDR2, per the germline V gene, are SGHTA and FQGNSA.